This is a list of T cell receptor beta chains from one sample in a study of shared clonotypes between healthy human individuals. Repertoires were generated with immunoSEQ multiplex PCR, while TCRdb's copy carries only in-frame clones and drops some. This table has about 2.4 million clones, around nine tenths appearing once. The sample consisted of naive CD4+ T cells sorted from blood. The receptors stem from a man aged 18-30 years in good health. Both conserved end residues are part of each CDR3. Each record gives: CDR3 length, V gene, D gene, J gene, clone size, CDR3 protein, CDR3 DNA. A D gene is named only where the DNA matches it firmly. Clone sizes are given selectively: once, few, many, or a class where the clone is expanded.

>12|TRBV10-3|NA|TRBJ2-3|NA
CATGRNTDTQYF
TGTGCCACCGGGCGCAACACAGATACGCAGTATTTT
>15|TRBV6-5|NA|TRBJ2-7|NA
CASSGPRLGAWEQYF
TGTGCCAGCTCCGGCCCGCGACTAGGGGCATGGGAGCAGTACTTC
>14|TRBV30|TRBD2|TRBJ2-3|NA
CAWHGGSTTDTQYF
TGTGCCTGGCATGGCGGGAGTACAACAGATACGCAGTATTTT
>15|TRBV5-1|NA|TRBJ2-2|NA
CASSEPGGRTGELFF
TGCGCCAGCAGCGAGCCTGGGGGGAGGACCGGGGAGCTGTTTTTT
>16|TRBV18|NA|TRBJ2-3|NA
CASSPGLTGSTDTQYF
TGTGCCAGCTCACCAGGTCTAACGGGTTCCACAGATACGCAGTATTTT
>14|TRBV7-2|NA|TRBJ1-2|NA
CASSFLGGHYGYTF
TGTGCCAGCAGCTTCCTAGGGGGTCATTATGGCTACACCTTC
>14|TRBV2|TRBD1|TRBJ2-1|NA
CASNQGQGYNEQFF
TGTGCCAGCAATCAAGGACAGGGGTACAATGAGCAGTTCTTC
>14|TRBV29-1|NA|TRBJ1-4|NA
CSVLRGSTNEKLFF
TGCAGCGTTCTGCGTGGGTCAACTAATGAAAAACTGTTTTTT
>15|TRBV7-2|TRBD1|TRBJ2-7|once
CASSPWTGLSYEQYF
TGTGCCAGCAGCCCCTGGACAGGGTTATCTTACGAGCAGTACTTC
>15|TRBV5-1|NA|TRBJ2-7|NA
CASSLELGARYEQYF
TGCGCCAGCAGCTTGGAGTTGGGGGCGCGGTACGAGCAGTACTTC
>18|TRBV10-3|TRBD2|TRBJ2-3|NA
CAISDLVTGGYSTDTQYF
TGTGCCATCAGTGACCTAGTTACGGGAGGTTATAGCACAGATACGCAGTATTTT
>12|TRBV7-9|NA|TRBJ2-6|NA
CASYSGANVLTF
TGTGCCAGTTACTCTGGGGCCAACGTCCTGACTTTC
>13|TRBV18|TRBD1|TRBJ2-7|NA
CASSPGQEYEQYF
TGTGCCAGCTCACCAGGACAGGAGTACGAGCAGTACTTC
>13|TRBV25-1|NA|TRBJ1-6|NA
CASHFTENSPLHF
TGTGCCAGCCACTTTACAGAGAATTCACCCCTCCACTTT
>16|TRBV5-1|TRBD2|TRBJ2-5|NA
CASSLRTSGGQETQYF
TGCGCCAGCAGCTTGCGGACTAGCGGGGGCCAAGAGACCCAGTACTTC
>13|TRBV6-5|NA|TRBJ2-7|few
CASRTPGSHEQYF
TGTGCCAGCAGGACCCCGGGGTCCCACGAGCAGTACTTC
>14|TRBV7-9|NA|TRBJ2-7|NA
CASSTRTDSYEQYF
TGTGCCAGCAGCACCCGGACCGATTCCTACGAGCAGTACTTC